This T cell receptor beta chain was recorded in a study of Graves' ophthalmopathy and Graves' hyperthyroidism. General study points: A 13-signature model separated ophthalmopathy from stable hyperthyroidism, roughly 86% sensitivity, around 78% specificity.

Uncontrolled infections, pregnancy, lactation or other autoimmune diseases led to patient exclusion. The PBMC fraction was derived from about 10 ml of fresh peripheral blood. The table lists this clonotype with a few counts. No antigen is known for it. RNA transcripts were the template, and TCR beta CDR3 regions were amplified from them. RT-PCR in the first round used HTBI primers; a second-round multiplex PCR followed. A single record per CDR3 protein comes from TCRdb applying MiXCR to the multiplex PCR reads. The data hold 400,000 to 500,000 distinct CDR3 sequences, with more than 20% observed a single time. Sequencing used peripheral blood. The TCR comes from a woman aged 18-30 years with stable Graves' hyperthyroidism.

The CDR3 reads CASSYSGTGASEAFF. The CDR3, as DNA: TGTGCCAGCAGTTACTCAGGGACAGGGGCCTCTGAAGCTTTCTTT. The V and J genes are TRBV6-5 and TRBJ1-1, with 10 positions matching TRBD1. This CDR3 is built from 15 residues. Germline CDR1 and CDR2: MNHEY and SVGAGI. The trim removed 0 bases at V and 6 bases at J, leaving 4 bases unmatched.